These 32 T cell receptor beta chains were all obtained from the same sample, sequenced in a study of cytomegalovirus exposure and HLA in healthy donors. The PCR ran on 60 Vbeta and 13 Jbeta primers. Clones were sequenced by immunoSEQ multiplex PCR, and TCRdb holds only the in-frame ones, with some missing. The sample table includes about 48,000 clones. The sequencing sample was made of PBMCs. All receptors derive from a male donor in good health and CMV-seropositive.

This chain connects TRBV5-4 to TRBJ2-7; 8 nucleotides match TRBD2. Germline assignment: CDR1 SGHNT and CDR2 YYREEE (reference sequence). The CDR3 contains 15 residues. Trimming at V came to 0 bases and at J to 6 bases, leaving 8 bases not matched to a gene. The CDR3 is CASSLDAGGGVEQYF. CDR3 DNA sequence: TGTGCCAGCAGCTTGGACGCGGGGGGAGGGGTCGAGCAGTACTTC. Based on the CDR3 plus reference TRBV5-4 and TRBJ2-7, the full variable domain is ETGVTQSPTHLIKTRGQQVTLRCSSQSGHNTVSWYQQALGQGPQFIFQYYREEENGRGNFPPRFSGLQFPNYSSELNVNALELDDSALYLCASSLDAGGGVEQYFGPGTRLTVT.

This chain connects TRBV4-2 to TRBJ1-4; the match to TRBD1 covers 8 bases. J gave up 6 bases and V 2 bases, and 11 bases lay outside the gene matches. Germline V gives CDR1 LGHNA, CDR2 YNFKEQ. The CDR3 consists of 17 residues. CDR3 residues: CASSQSPGGSEDEKLFF. In nucleotides, the CDR3 is TGTGCCAGCAGCCAATCCCCAGGGGGCTCAGAAGATGAAAAACTGTTTTTT.

This sequence joins TRBV6-5 and TRBJ1-1; 8 bases are shared with TRBD1. J lost 13 bases, V lost 5 bases, and 9 bases had no gene match. Germline CDR1 reads MNHEY; CDR2 reads SVGAGI. The CDR3 consists of 12 residues. In nucleotides, the CDR3 is TGTGCCAGCAGTCGTACCGGGACAGGCGGTTTCTTT. This sequence encodes CASSRTGTGGFF.

The V and J genes are TRBV5-6 and TRBJ2-1; the match to TRBD1 covers 7 bases. The trim removed 2 bases at V and 2 bases at J, leaving 4 bases unmatched. This CDR3 region has 15 residues. The germline V gene has CDR1 SGHDT and CDR2 YYEEEE. The chain's CDR3 is CASSFDRVAYNEQFF. The CDR3 nucleotides are TGTGCCAGCAGCTTTGACAGGGTAGCCTACAATGAGCAGTTCTTC.

V is TRBV9 and J is TRBJ1-1; the D gene is possibly TRBD1 (5 bases). Germline CDR1 SGDLS, CDR2 YYNGEE. Trimming removed 4 bases from V and 6 bases from J, with 19 bases in between. The CDR3 spans 15 residues. CDR3: CASSSLLGGGAEAFF. Here the CDR3 DNA reads TGTGCCAGCAGCTCCCTTCTGGGGGGTGGCGCTGAAGCTTTCTTT.

V gene TRBV6-4 combines with J gene TRBJ2-3, with 8 bases that match TRBD1. The CDR3 length is 14 residues. In germline, CDR1 is MRHNA, CDR2 SNTAGT. The V and J ends lost 4 bases and 5 bases, in that order; junction bases with no gene match: 5. DNA for the CDR3: TGTGCCAGCAGTGCCCTCGGACAGGGAGATACGCAGTATTTT. Its protein is CASSALGQGDTQYF.

The chain recombines TRBV11-2 with TRBJ2-1; D may be TRBD2 (5 bases). Trimming took 5 bases from V and 3 from J, leaving 8 bases between them. The CDR3 has 13 residues. Germline V CDR1 and CDR2: SGHAT, FQNNGV. The CDR3 spells CASSNRGYNEQFF. CDR3 nucleotide sequence: TGTGCCAGCAGCAACCGGGGCTACAATGAGCAGTTCTTC.

The chain recombines TRBV5-1 with TRBJ2-2; TRBD1 matches at 8 bases. Germline trimming cut 2 bases from V and 1 base from J; bases unmatched to any gene: 4. The CDR3 length is 16 residues. Germline-derived CDR1 and CDR2 are SGHRS and YFSETQ. CDR3 bases: TGCGCCAGCAGCTTTACCGGGACAGGGAACACCGGGGAGCTGTTTTTT. Its protein product is CASSFTGTGNTGELFF.

The V gene is TRBV5-1, the J gene TRBJ2-2, with 10 nucleotides matching TRBD2. V gave up 1 base and J gave up 4 bases; unmatched junction bases: 7. This CDR3 has 17 residues. The germline gives CDR1 SGHRS, CDR2 YFSETQ. As DNA, the CDR3 is TGCGCCAGCAGCTTGAGAGCGGGGGGGTTTTCCACCGGGGAGCTGTTTTTT. Amino acid sequence: CASSLRAGGFSTGELFF.

V usage is TRBV19 and J usage is TRBJ2-2; maybe TRBD1 (6 bases). From germline, CDR1 is LNHDA and CDR2 SQIVND (reference sequence). The CDR3 totals 16 residues. V was shortened by 5 bases and J by 0 bases, with 13 bases between the two germline ends. As DNA, the CDR3 is TGTGCCAGTAGTCTCTGGACAGCTTCGAACACCGGGGAGCTGTTTTTT. This sequence encodes CASSLWTASNTGELFF. Looking up the rest from reference TRBV19 and TRBJ2-2 gives the full variable domain: DGGITQSPKYLFRKEGQNVTLSCEQNLNHDAMYWYRQDPGQGLRLIYYSQIVNDFQKGDIAEGYSVSREKKESFPLTVTSAQKNPTAFYLCASSLWTASNTGELFFGEGSRLTVL.

This chain links TRBV29-1 with TRBJ1-1; D is unresolved. The germline V and J ends were trimmed by 7 bases and 5 bases, with 11 bases remaining between them. The V gene's germline CDR1 is SQVTM and CDR2 ANQGSEA. The CDR3 is 11 residues long. In nucleotides, the CDR3 is TGCAGCGCTGGGGAGGGAACTGAAGCTTTCTTT. Translated, it gives CSAGEGTEAFF.

The chain carries TRBV10-3 and TRBJ2-7; 7 bases line up with TRBD1. Germline trimming cut 6 bases from V and 4 bases from J; bases unmatched to any gene: 3. Germline assignment: CDR1 ENHRY and CDR2 SYGVKD. This CDR3 spans 12 amino acids. CDR3: CAIRDRKYEQYF. Written as DNA, the CDR3 is TGTGCCATCAGGGACAGGAAGTACGAGCAGTACTTC.

The chain uses TRBV19 and TRBJ1-5; 10 bases are a match to TRBD1. The ends lost 5 bases at V and 11 bases at J; junction bases unmatched: 3. Germline CDR1 and CDR2: LNHDA and SQIVND (reference sequence). The CDR3 runs 12 residues. CDR3 in amino acids: CASSGQGVAQHF. CDR3 DNA: TGTGCCAGTAGTGGACAGGGGGTGGCCCAGCATTTT.

The chain links TRBV19 to TRBJ1-6; 8 positions agree with TRBD1. CDR3 length: 13 residues. V lost 6 bases to trimming and J lost 10 bases; unmatched junction nucleotides: 5. Germline loops: CDR1 LNHDA, CDR2 SQIVND (reference sequence). Written as DNA, the CDR3 is TGTGCCAGTAGGGACAGGGAGGGGTCACCCCTCCACTTT. This translates into CASRDREGSPLHF.

The chain joins TRBV28 to TRBJ1-2; D call uncertain. CDR3 length: 14 residues. Germline CDR1 is MDHEN and CDR2 is SYDVKM. Trimming left V 6 bases short and J 7 bases short, with 18 bases between. The CDR3 region has the DNA TGTGCCAGCAGATCCTTAGCGGCAGGTCTTGGCTACACCTTC. As protein: CASRSLAAGLGYTF.

V gene TRBV5-1 combines with J gene TRBJ1-1; 8 nucleotides align to TRBD1. Germline assignment: CDR1 SGHRS and CDR2 YFSETQ. V gave up 3 bases and J gave up 1 base; unmatched junction bases: 5. The CDR3 runs to 15 residues. The CDR3 DNA reads TGCGCCAGCAGCTCCCCGGACAGGGAGAACACTGAAGCTTTCTTT. Protein product: CASSSPDRENTEAFF.

The V gene is TRBV6-5, the J gene TRBJ2-2; tentative D call: TRBD2 (6 bases). This CDR3 has 14 amino acids. Per the germline V gene, CDR1 is MNHEY and CDR2 is SVGAGI. The V and J ends lost 5 bases and 4 bases respectively, with 11 bases between them. CDR3 in amino acids: CASSTGVPTGELFF. For the CDR3, the DNA is TGTGCCAGCAGTACGGGGGTTCCCACCGGGGAGCTGTTTTTT.

The chain combines TRBV7-2 with TRBJ1-1; no clear D. This CDR3 spans 15 amino acids. Germline V CDR1 and CDR2: SGHTA, FQGNSA. V lost 5 bases, J lost 3 bases, and 16 bases lay in between. The CDR3 DNA sequence: TGTGCCAGCAGCCCAGGCCGCTCGAGGGACACTGAAGCTTTCTTT. Its translation: CASSPGRSRDTEAFF. The full variable domain, in which reference TRBV7-2 and TRBJ1-1 provide the parts outside the CDR3, is GAGVSQSPSNKVTEKGKDVELRCDPISGHTALYWYRQSLGQGLEFLIYFQGNSAPDKSGLPSDRFSAERTGGSVSTLTIQRTQQEDSAVYLCASSPGRSRDTEAFFGQGTRLTVV.

The V gene is TRBV29-1, the J gene TRBJ2-3; 12 bases agree with TRBD2. This CDR3 is built from 17 residues. The junction had 7 bases not matched to a gene; V was cut back by 1 base and J by 2 bases. Looked up from germline, CDR1 is SQVTM and CDR2 is ANQGSEA. This chain's CDR3 is CSVEGLAGGPNTDTQYF. Here the CDR3 DNA reads TGCAGCGTTGAAGGTCTAGCGGGGGGGCCGAACACAGATACGCAGTATTTT.

The chain links TRBV2 to TRBJ2-2; weak D call: TRBD1 (6 bases). CDR1 and CDR2 (germline): SNHLY, FYNNEI. Trimming removed 7 bases at V and 3 bases at J, with 12 bases between. The CDR3 consists of 14 residues. This chain's CDR3 is CASNNYRDTGELFF. DNA for the CDR3: TGTGCCAGCAACAATTACAGGGACACCGGGGAGCTGTTTTTT.

CDR3 protein: CASSDTPAAGSRVGYGYTF. CDR3 DNA sequence: TGTGCCAGCAGCGATACACCAGCGGCAGGTTCGCGGGTTGGCTATGGCTACACCTTC. The rearrangement links TRBV7-3 to TRBJ1-2; D uncertain. The ends were cut back, 5 bases at V and 4 bases at J, with 29 bases in the middle. Germline CDR1 reads SGHTA; CDR2 reads FQGTGA. The CDR3 loop spans 19 amino acids.

The chain carries TRBV6-6 and TRBJ1-1, with D possibly TRBD1 on 6 matching bases. The ends were cut back, 6 bases at V and 10 bases at J, with 24 bases in the middle. There are 15 residues in the CDR3. Germline-derived CDR1 and CDR2 are MNHNY and SVGAGI (reference sequence). The CDR3 coding sequence is TGTGCCAGCAGGATGAGACAGGCTACTGAACAGGGAGCTTTCTTT. Translating gives CASRMRQATEQGAFF.

The chain couples TRBV18 to TRBJ2-7; 7 bases fit TRBD2. The CDR3 extends over 15 amino acids. CDR1 and CDR2 (germline): KGHSH, LQKENI. V lost 0 bases, J lost 1 base, and 3 bases stayed unmatched. The CDR3 DNA follows: TGTGCCAGCTCACCACCAGCGGGGCTTTCCTACGAGCAGTACTTC. Amino acid sequence: CASSPPAGLSYEQYF.

The chain couples TRBV7-6 to TRBJ1-3, with no clear D. The germline CDR1 and CDR2 sequences are SGHVS and FNYEAQ. This CDR3 comprises 14 residues. V was clipped by 4 bases and J by 4 bases, with 11 bases between them. The CDR3 DNA is TGTGCCAGCAGCTCTCAGTTGTGGGGAAACACCATATATTTT. Amino acid sequence: CASSSQLWGNTIYF.

This chain connects TRBV6-8 to TRBJ1-1; D is ambiguous. CDR1 and CDR2 (germline): MNHGY, SAAAGT. The CDR3 is 16 amino acids. With 2 bases removed from V and 0 bases from J, the gap between germline ends came to 13 bases. CDR3 in DNA: TGTGCCAGCAGTTACCCTCCTGGGGAGTTGAACACTGAAGCTTTCTTT. It encodes CASSYPPGELNTEAFF.

V and J are TRBV28 and TRBJ1-1; 10 bases line up with TRBD1. The CDR3 length is 18 residues. Germline CDR1 MDHEN, CDR2 SYDVKM. Losses at the gene ends were 3 bases for V and 3 bases for J; bases not matched to a gene: 13. The CDR3: CASSFFVGTGAGDTEAFF. The CDR3 DNA reads as TGTGCCAGCAGTTTTTTTGTAGGGACAGGGGCAGGGGACACTGAAGCTTTCTTT.

The chain recombines TRBV9 with TRBJ2-7; 9 nucleotides align to TRBD1. From germline, CDR1 is SGDLS and CDR2 YYNGEE. This CDR3 contains 14 residues. The V and J ends lost 3 bases and 3 bases, in that order; junction bases with no gene match: 4. The CDR3 bases are TGTGCCAGCAGCGCCGGGACAGGGAACTACGAGCAGTACTTC. Translated, it gives CASSAGTGNYEQYF.

The chain joins TRBV18 to TRBJ1-1; a possible D gene is TRBD1 (5 bases). This CDR3 contains 12 residues. The germline CDR1 and CDR2 sequences are KGHSH and LQKENI. V dropped 0 bases and J dropped 11 bases, with 10 bases sitting between them. CDR3 nucleotide sequence: TGTGCCAGCTCACCACCCGGGGAGGGGGCTTTCTTT. Translation: CASSPPGEGAFF.

This chain connects TRBV18 to TRBJ1-1, with TRBD1 as a possible D gene (5 bases). Germline-derived CDR1 and CDR2 are KGHSH and LQKENI. V was trimmed by 2 bases and J by 4 bases, leaving 14 bases between them. The CDR3 is made up of 15 amino acids. CDR3 residues: CASSPFGGEPTEAFF. CDR3 DNA: TGTGCCAGCTCACCATTTGGAGGGGAACCCACTGAAGCTTTCTTT.

The chain combines TRBV28 with TRBJ2-7; D not certain. CDR1 is MDHEN and CDR2 is SYDVKM in the germline V gene. Trimming cost V 6 bases and J 2 bases, with 11 bases left between them. This CDR3 comprises 13 residues. CDR3 sequence reads: CASRGGPPYEQYF. In DNA form, the CDR3 reads TGTGCCAGCAGGGGTGGGCCGCCCTACGAGCAGTACTTC.

In DNA, the CDR3 is TGTGCCAGCAGCTGGGGAGGTGGGGCAACTAATGAAAAACTGTTTTTT. Its translation is CASSWGGGATNEKLFF. The chain carries TRBV7-2 and TRBJ1-4; the D is unclear. The V gene lost 4 bases and the J gene lost 0 bases, with 12 bases spanning the gap. Germline-derived CDR1 and CDR2 are SGHTA and FQGNSA. The CDR3 covers 16 residues.

The chain has TRBV20-1 and TRBJ2-3; tentatively, D is TRBD2 (5 bases). Germline CDR1 is DFQATT and CDR2 is SNEGSKA (reference sequence). V lost 8 bases, J lost 7 bases, and 13 bases lay in between. This CDR3 comprises 11 residues. The CDR3 DNA reads as TGCAGTAACGGGGTAACTAATACGCAGTATTTT. Amino acids: CSNGVTNTQYF.